One and the same sample provided the 3 T cell receptor beta chains below, sequenced in a study of cytomegalovirus exposure and HLA in healthy donors. 60 Vbeta and 13 Jbeta primers were used in PCR. The assay was immunoSEQ multiplex PCR, and TCRdb's table has in-frame clones only and misses some. The table has 200,000 to 250,000 clones, around 78% seen once. The sequencing input was PBMCs. The receptors were gathered from a boy between 10 and 17 years old in good health and CMV-seronegative.

This rearrangement joins TRBV18 to TRBJ2-7; 8 nucleotides agree with TRBD2. The trim removed 1 base at V and 5 bases at J, leaving 13 bases unmatched. CDR3 length: 17 residues. CDR1 is KGHSH and CDR2 is LQKENI in the germline V gene. The CDR3 DNA is TGTGCCAGCTCACCACGTATTGGTAAGCGGGAGACCCACGAGCAGTACTTC. This codes for CASSPRIGKRETHEQYF. Based on the CDR3 plus reference TRBV18 and TRBJ2-7, the full variable domain is NAGVMQNPRHLVRRRGQEARLRCSPMKGHSHVYWYRQLPEEGLKFMVYLQKENIIDESGMPKERFSAEFPKEGPSILRIQQVVRGDSAAYFCASSPRIGKRETHEQYFGPGTRLTVT.

The chain uses TRBV4-1 and TRBJ1-5, with 7 bases matching TRBD1. From germline, CDR1 is MGHRA and CDR2 YSYEKL. Trimming took 0 bases from V and 4 from J; bases not matched to a gene: 9. This CDR3 has 17 residues. CDR3 protein: CASSQDTGRGRNQPQHF. CDR3 DNA sequence: TGCGCCAGCAGCCAAGATACAGGCAGGGGGAGGAATCAGCCCCAGCATTTT.

This clone was seen more than once but under ten times. The V call is TRBV30, the J call TRBJ2-7; 8 bases agree with TRBD1. Germline CDR1 reads GTSNPN; CDR2 reads SVGIG (reference sequence). V gave up 7 bases and J gave up 3 bases; unmatched junction bases: 5. This CDR3 has 12 amino acids. In DNA, the CDR3 is TGTGCCTCTGGACAGGGATTCTACGAGCAGTACTTC. Amino acids: CASGQGFYEQYF.